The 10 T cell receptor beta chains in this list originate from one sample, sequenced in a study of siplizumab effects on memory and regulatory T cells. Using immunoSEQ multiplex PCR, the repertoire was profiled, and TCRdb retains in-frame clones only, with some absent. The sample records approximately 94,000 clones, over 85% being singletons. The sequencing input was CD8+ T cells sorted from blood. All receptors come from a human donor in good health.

Written as DNA, the CDR3 is TGTGCCAGCAGTGCGGGACTAGCGGTTAACGAGCAGTACTTC. Translation gives CASSAGLAVNEQYF. J is TRBJ2-7 and V is TRBV27; 11 bases align to TRBD2. J was trimmed by 5 bases and V by 5 bases; bases with no gene match: 5. From germline, CDR1 is MNHEY and CDR2 SMNVEV (reference sequence). CDR3 size: 14 residues.

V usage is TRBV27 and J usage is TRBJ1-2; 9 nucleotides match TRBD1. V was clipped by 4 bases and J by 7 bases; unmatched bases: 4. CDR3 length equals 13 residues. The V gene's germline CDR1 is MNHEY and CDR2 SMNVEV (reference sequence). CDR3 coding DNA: TGTGCCAGCAGTTCACAGGGGGCGGGTGGCTACACCTTC. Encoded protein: CASSSQGAGGYTF.

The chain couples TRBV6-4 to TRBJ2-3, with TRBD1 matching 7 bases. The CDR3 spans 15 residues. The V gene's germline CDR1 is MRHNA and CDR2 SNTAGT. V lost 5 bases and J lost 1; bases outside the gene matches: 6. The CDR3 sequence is CASSTTQGGTDTQYF. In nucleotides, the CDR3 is TGTGCCAGCAGTACTACCCAGGGGGGCACAGATACGCAGTATTTT.

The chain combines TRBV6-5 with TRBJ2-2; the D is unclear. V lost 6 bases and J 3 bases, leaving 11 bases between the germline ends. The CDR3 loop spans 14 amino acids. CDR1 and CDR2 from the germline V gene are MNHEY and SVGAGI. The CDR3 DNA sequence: TGTGCCAGCAGCGACGGAAAGCACACCGGGGAGCTGTTTTTT. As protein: CASSDGKHTGELFF.

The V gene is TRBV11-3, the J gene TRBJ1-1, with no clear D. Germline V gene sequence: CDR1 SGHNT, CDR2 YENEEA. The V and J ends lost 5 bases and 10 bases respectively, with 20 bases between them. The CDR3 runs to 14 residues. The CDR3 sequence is CASSPITGEPTAFF. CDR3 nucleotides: TGTGCCAGCAGCCCCATTACCGGGGAACCGACAGCTTTCTTT.

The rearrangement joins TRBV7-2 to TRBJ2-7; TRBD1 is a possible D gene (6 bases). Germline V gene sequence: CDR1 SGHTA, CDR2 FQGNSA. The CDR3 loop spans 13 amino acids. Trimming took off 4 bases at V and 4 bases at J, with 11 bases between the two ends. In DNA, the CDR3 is TGTGCCAGCAGCTGGGGACATGCTTACGAGCAGTACTTC. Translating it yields CASSWGHAYEQYF.

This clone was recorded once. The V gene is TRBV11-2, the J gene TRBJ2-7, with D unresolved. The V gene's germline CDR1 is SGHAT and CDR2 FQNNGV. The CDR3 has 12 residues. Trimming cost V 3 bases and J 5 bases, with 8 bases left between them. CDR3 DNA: TGTGCCAGCAGCTTCAACGTGGACGAGCAGTACTTC. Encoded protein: CASSFNVDEQYF.

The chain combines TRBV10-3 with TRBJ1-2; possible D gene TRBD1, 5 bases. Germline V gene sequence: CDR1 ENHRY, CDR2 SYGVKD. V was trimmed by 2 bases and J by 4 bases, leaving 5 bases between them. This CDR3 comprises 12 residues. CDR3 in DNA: TGTGCCATCAGTGAGACAGGCTATGGCTACACCTTC. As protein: CAISETGYGYTF.

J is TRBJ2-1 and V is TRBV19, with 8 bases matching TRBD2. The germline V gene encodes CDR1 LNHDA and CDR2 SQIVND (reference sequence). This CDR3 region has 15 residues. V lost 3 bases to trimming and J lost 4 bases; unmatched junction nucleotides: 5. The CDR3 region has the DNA TGTGCCAGTAGTATTGTGGTAGCGGGGTACAATGAGCAGTTCTTC. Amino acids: CASSIVVAGYNEQFF.

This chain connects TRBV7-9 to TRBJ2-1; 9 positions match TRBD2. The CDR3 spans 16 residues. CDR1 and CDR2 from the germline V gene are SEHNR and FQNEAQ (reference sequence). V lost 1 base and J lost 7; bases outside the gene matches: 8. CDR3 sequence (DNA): TGTGCCAGCAGCTTAGGGGTGTTAGCGGGAGTAAATGAGCAGTTCTTC. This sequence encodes CASSLGVLAGVNEQFF. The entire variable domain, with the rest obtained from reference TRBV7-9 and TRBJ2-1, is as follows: DTGVSQNPRHKITKRGQNVTFRCDPISEHNRLYWYRQTLGQGPEFLTYFQNEAQLEKSRLLSDRFSAERPKGSFSTLEIQRTEQGDSAMYLCASSLGVLAGVNEQFFGPGTRLTVL.